A selection of T cell receptor beta chains follows, all from one sample in a study of blood T cell repertoires in COVID-19. The protocol was immunoSEQ multiplex PCR, while the TCRdb copy is restricted to in-frame clones and leaves out a portion. Among roughly 110,000 clones, 82% were seen once, and the ten largest hold less than 8%. The specimen was peripheral blood. The receptors were gathered from a man between 65 and 85 years old with acute or convalescent COVID-19. The CDR3 runs from the conserved cysteine through the conserved F or W. D genes are given only for firm matches. Clone size is stated in some rows and not others, as once, few, many or a class when expanded.

V gene	J gene	CDR3 length	D gene	clone size	CDR3 protein	CDR3 DNA
TRBV28	TRBJ1-2	18	.	.	CASSSQIPLWRGNYGYTF	TGTGCCAGCAGTTCCCAGATCCCCCTTTGGCGGGGTAACTATGGCTACACCTTC
TRBV30	TRBJ2-1	16	TRBD1	.	CAWNPAGTGYYNEQFF	TGTGCCTGGAATCCCGCCGGGACAGGCTATTACAATGAGCAGTTCTTC
TRBV5-1	TRBJ2-7	15	TRBD1	.	CASSSDRDRLYEQYF	TGCGCCAGCAGCTCCGACCGGGACAGACTTTACGAGCAGTACTTC
TRBV5-1	TRBJ2-1	16	TRBD2	.	CASSSGLTGGYNEQFF	TGCGCCAGCAGCTCGGGACTAACCGGGGGGTACAATGAGCAGTTCTTC
TRBV28	TRBJ1-5	16	.	.	CASSFSPGRSNQPQHF	TGTGCCAGCAGTTTTAGTCCAGGGAGGAGCAATCAGCCCCAGCATTTT
TRBV19	TRBJ2-2	14	TRBD1	.	CASRGTGVAGELFF	TGTGCCAGTAGGGGGACAGGGGTCGCCGGGGAGCTGTTTTTT
TRBV9	TRBJ2-5	16	TRBD1	.	CASSVWTGATGETQYF	TGTGCCAGCAGCGTATGGACAGGGGCGACAGGGGAGACCCAGTACTTC
TRBV2	TRBJ1-2	12	.	few	CASNGGQDGYTF	TGTGCCAGCAACGGGGGGCAGGATGGCTACACCTTC
TRBV29-1	TRBJ2-1	14	TRBD2	.	CSVQGLAGGNEQFF	TGCAGCGTGCAAGGACTAGCGGGAGGGAATGAGCAGTTCTTC
TRBV28	TRBJ2-7	13	.	.	CASSSGTHYEQYF	TGTGCCAGCAGTTCGGGGACTCACTACGAGCAGTACTTC
TRBV28	TRBJ2-7	15	.	.	CASSFFSARSYEQYF	TGTGCCAGCAGTTTCTTTAGCGCCCGCTCCTACGAGCAGTACTTC
TRBV28	TRBJ2-1	15	TRBD2	.	CASTKGLAAYNEQFF	TGTGCCAGCACAAAGGGACTAGCGGCCTACAATGAGCAGTTCTTC
TRBV27	TRBJ2-7	14	.	few	CASCLNGGSNEQYF	TGTGCCAGCTGCTTGAACGGGGGAAGTAACGAGCAGTACTTC
TRBV9	TRBJ2-1	15	.	once	CASSPPSRDVNEQFF	TGTGCCAGCAGCCCTCCCAGCAGGGATGTGAATGAGCAGTTCTTC
TRBV5-1	TRBJ2-7	18	TRBD2	.	CASSSPPSAGAFSYEQYF	TGCGCCAGCAGCTCACCTCCCTCAGCGGGGGCCTTCTCCTACGAGCAGTACTTC
TRBV7-9	TRBJ1-5	17	.	once	CASSLRRGLTRNQPQHF	TGTGCCAGCAGCTTACGGCGGGGTTTAACTAGAAATCAGCCCCAGCATTTT
TRBV27	TRBJ1-2	14	TRBD1	.	CASSFFGQGGGYTF	TGTGCCAGCAGTTTCTTCGGACAGGGGGGTGGCTACACCTTC
TRBV29-1	TRBJ1-1	12	.	few	CSAGSRQGEAFF	TGCAGCGCCGGGTCCCGCCAAGGTGAAGCTTTCTTT
TRBV12-5	TRBJ1-2	15	TRBD1	.	CASGLSGTGGKGYTF	TGTGCTAGTGGTTTGTCCGGGACAGGGGGAAAAGGCTACACCTTC
TRBV5-6	TRBJ1-2	12	.	.	CASSVDSYGYTF	TGTGCCAGCAGCGTAGACAGCTATGGCTACACCTTC
TRBV6-5	TRBJ2-5	13	TRBD2	.	CASNIAGGETQYF	TGTGCCAGCAATATAGCGGGAGGGGAGACCCAGTACTTC